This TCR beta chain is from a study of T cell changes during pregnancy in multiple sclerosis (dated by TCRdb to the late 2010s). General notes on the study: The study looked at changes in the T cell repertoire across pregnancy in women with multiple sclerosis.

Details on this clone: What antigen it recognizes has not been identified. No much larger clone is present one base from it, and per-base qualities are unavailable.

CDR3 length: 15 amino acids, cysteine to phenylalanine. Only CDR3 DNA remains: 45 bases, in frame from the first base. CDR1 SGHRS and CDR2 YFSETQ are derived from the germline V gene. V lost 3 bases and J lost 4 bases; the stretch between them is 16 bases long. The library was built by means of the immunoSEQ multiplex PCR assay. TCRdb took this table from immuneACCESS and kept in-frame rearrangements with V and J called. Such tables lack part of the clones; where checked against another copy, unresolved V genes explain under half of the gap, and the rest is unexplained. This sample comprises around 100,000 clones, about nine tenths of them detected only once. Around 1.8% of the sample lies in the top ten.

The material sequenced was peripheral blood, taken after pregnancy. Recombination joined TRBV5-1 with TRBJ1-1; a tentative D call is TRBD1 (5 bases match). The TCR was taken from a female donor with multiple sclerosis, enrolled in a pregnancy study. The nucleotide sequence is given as TGCGCCAGCAGCTCGGCGGAGCAGGGTCGCACTGAAGCTTTCTTT. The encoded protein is CASSSAEQGRTEAFF.